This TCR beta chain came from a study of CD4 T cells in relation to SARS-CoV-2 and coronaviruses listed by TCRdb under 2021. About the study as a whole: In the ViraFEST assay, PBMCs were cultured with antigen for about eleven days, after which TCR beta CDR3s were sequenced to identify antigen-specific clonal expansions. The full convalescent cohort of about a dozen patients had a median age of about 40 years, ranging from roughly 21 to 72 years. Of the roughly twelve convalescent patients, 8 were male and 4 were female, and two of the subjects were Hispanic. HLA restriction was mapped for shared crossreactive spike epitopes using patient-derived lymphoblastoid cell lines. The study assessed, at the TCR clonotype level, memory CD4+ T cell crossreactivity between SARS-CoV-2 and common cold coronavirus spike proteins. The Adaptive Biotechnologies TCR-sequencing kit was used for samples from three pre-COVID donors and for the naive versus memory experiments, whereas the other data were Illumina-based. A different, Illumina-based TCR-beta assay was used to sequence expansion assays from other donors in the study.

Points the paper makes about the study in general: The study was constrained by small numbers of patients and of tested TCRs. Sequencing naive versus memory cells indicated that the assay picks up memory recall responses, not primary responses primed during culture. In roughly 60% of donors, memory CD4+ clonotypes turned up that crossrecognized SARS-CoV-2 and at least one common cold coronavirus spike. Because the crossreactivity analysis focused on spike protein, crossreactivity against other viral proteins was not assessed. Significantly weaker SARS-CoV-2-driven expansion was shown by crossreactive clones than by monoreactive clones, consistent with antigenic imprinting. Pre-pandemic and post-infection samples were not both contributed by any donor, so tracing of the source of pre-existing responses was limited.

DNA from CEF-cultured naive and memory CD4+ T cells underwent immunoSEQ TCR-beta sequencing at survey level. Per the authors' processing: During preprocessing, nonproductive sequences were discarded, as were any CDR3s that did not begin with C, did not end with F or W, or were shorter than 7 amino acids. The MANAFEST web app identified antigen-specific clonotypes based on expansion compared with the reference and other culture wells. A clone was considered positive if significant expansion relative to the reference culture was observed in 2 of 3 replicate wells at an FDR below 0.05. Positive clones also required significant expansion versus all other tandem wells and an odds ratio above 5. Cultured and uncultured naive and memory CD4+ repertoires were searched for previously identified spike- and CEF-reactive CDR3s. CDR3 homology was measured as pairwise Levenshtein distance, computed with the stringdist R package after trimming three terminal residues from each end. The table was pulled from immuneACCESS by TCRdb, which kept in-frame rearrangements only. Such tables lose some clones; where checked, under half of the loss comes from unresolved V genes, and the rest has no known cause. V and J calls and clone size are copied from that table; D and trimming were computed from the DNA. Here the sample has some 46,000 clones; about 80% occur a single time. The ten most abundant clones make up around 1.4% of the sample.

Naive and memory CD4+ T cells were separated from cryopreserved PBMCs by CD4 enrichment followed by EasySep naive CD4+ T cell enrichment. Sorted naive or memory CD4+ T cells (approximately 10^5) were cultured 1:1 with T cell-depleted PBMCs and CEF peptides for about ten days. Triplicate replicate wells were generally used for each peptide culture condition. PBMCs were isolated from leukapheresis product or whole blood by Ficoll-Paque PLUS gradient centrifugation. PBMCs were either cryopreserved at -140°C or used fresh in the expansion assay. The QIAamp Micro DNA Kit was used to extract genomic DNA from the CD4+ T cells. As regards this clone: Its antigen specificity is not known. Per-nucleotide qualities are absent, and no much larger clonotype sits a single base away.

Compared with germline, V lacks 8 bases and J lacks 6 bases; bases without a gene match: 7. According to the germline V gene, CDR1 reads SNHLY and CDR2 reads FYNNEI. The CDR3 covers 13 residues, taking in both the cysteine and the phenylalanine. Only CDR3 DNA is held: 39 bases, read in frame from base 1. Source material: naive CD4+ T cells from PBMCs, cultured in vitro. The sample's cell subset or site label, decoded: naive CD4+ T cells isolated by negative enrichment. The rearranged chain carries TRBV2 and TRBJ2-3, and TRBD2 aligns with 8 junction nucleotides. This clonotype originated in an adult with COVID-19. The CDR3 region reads CASRVAGWDTQYF. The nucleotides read TGTGCCAGCCGAGTAGCGGGGTGGGATACGCAGTATTTT. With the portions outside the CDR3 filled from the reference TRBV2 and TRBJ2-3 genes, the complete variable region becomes EPEVTQTPSHQVTQMGQEVILRCVPISNHLYFYWYRQILGQKVEFLVSFYNNEISEKSEIFDDQFSVERPDGSNFTLKIRSTKLEDSAMYFCASRVAGWDTQYFGPGTRLTVL.